Listed below are T cell receptor beta chains from one sample, sequenced in a study of T-cell reconstitution after alpha-beta-depleted transplantation in children. TCRdb re-called the PCR reads with MiXCR, one entry per CDR3 protein. The sample carries 90,000 to 150,000 distinct CDR3 sequences, 20% to 25% recorded once. Sequencing was performed on PBMCs, mostly from graft donor cells, taken 180 days after TCRalphabeta/CD19-depleted stem cell transplant. The source of these receptors is a male patient under 10 years old who had a stem cell transplant for chronic granulomatous disease, so the T cells may come from the graft donor. CDR3s include the opening cysteine and the closing phenylalanine or tryptophan. A D gene is named only where the DNA matches it firmly. Clone size appears in some rows only: once, few, many, or a class for an expanded clone.

d_call: .
v_call: TRBV20-1
clone_size: .
j_call: TRBJ1-5
cdr3_aa: CSARGDQPQHF
cdr3_nt: TGCAGTGCTAGAGGGGATCAGCCCCAGCATTTT

d_call: TRBD2
v_call: TRBV29-1
clone_size: .
j_call: TRBJ2-2
cdr3_aa: CSASGIPGELFF
cdr3_nt: TGCAGCGCTAGCGGAATCCCCGGGGAGCTGTTTTTT

d_call: .
v_call: TRBV25-1
clone_size: few
j_call: TRBJ2-3
cdr3_aa: CARSESSTDTQYF
cdr3_nt: TGTGCCAGGAGTGAATCCAGCACAGATACGCAGTATTTT

d_call: .
v_call: TRBV20-1
clone_size: .
j_call: TRBJ1-4
cdr3_aa: CSAREEGRYEKLFF
cdr3_nt: TGCAGTGCTAGAGAAGAGGGGAGATATGAAAAACTGTTTTTT

d_call: TRBD1
v_call: TRBV5-5
clone_size: few
j_call: TRBJ2-6
cdr3_aa: CASSLTGAISGANVLTF
cdr3_nt: TGTGCCAGCAGCTTGACAGGGGCTATCTCTGGGGCCAACGTCCTGACTTTC

d_call: .
v_call: TRBV28
clone_size: .
j_call: TRBJ2-1
cdr3_aa: CASSFNPNEQFF
cdr3_nt: TGTGCCAGCAGTTTCAACCCAAATGAGCAGTTCTTC

d_call: .
v_call: TRBV12-2
clone_size: .
j_call: TRBJ2-1
cdr3_aa: CASRPYWGTDNEQFF
cdr3_nt: TGTGCAAGTCGCCCCTATTGGGGGACCGACAATGAGCAGTTCTTC

d_call: .
v_call: TRBV20-1
clone_size: few
j_call: TRBJ2-7
cdr3_aa: CSARGGWLVSYEQYF
cdr3_nt: TGCAGTGCTAGAGGGGGGTGGCTTGTGAGCTACGAGCAGTACTTC

d_call: .
v_call: TRBV12-3/TRBV12-4
clone_size: many
j_call: TRBJ2-5
cdr3_aa: CASSALIRGETQYF
cdr3_nt: TGTGCCAGCAGTGCCCTCATCAGAGGAGAGACCCAGTACTTC

d_call: .
v_call: TRBV10-2
clone_size: few
j_call: TRBJ2-7
cdr3_aa: CASRPQGTYEQYF
cdr3_nt: TGCGCCAGCCGACCCCAGGGGACCTACGAGCAGTACTTC

d_call: TRBD2
v_call: TRBV5-1
clone_size: many
j_call: TRBJ2-2
cdr3_aa: CASSTGLAGPYTGELFF
cdr3_nt: TGCGCCAGCAGCACCGGACTAGCGGGGCCCTACACCGGGGAGCTGTTTTTT

d_call: .
v_call: TRBV20-1
clone_size: many
j_call: TRBJ2-6
cdr3_aa: CSASSGGSGANVLTF
cdr3_nt: TGCAGTGCTAGCTCCGGGGGCTCTGGGGCCAACGTCCTGACTTTC

d_call: TRBD2
v_call: TRBV28
clone_size: few
j_call: TRBJ2-3
cdr3_aa: CASTIRGGYNLAGGADTQYF
cdr3_nt: TGTGCCAGCACCATAAGGGGGGGCTATAATCTAGCGGGAGGGGCAGATACGCAGTATTTT

d_call: TRBD2
v_call: TRBV29-1
clone_size: many
j_call: TRBJ2-1
cdr3_aa: CSETSGGTDEQFF
cdr3_nt: TGCAGCGAGACTAGCGGGGGGACCGATGAGCAGTTCTTC